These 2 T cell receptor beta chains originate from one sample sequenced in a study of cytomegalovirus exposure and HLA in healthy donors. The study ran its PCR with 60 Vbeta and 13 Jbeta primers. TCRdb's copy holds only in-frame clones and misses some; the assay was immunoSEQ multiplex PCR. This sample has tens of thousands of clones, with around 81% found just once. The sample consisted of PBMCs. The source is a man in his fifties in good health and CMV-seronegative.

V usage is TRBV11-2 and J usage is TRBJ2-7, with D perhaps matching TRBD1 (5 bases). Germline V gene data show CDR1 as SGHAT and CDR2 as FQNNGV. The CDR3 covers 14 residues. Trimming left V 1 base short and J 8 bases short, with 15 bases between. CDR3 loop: CASSLVMGPLKQYF. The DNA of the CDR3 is TGTGCCAGCAGCTTAGTAATGGGGCCCCTGAAGCAGTACTTC.

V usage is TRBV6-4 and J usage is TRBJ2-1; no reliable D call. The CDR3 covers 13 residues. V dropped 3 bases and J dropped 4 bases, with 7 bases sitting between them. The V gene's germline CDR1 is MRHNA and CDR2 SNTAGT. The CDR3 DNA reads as TGTGCCAGCAGTGATACAGCTTACAATGAGCAGTTCTTC. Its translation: CASSDTAYNEQFF.